These T cell receptor beta chains were read from a single sample in a study of blood T cell repertoires in COVID-19. Profiled with immunoSEQ multiplex PCR; TCRdb holds only in-frame clones, not every one. The sample includes around 230,000 clones, around 80% seen only once; the top ten take 15%. Source material: PBMCs or T cells enriched from blood (not recorded which). The receptors derive from a man between 35 and 55 years old who had recovered from COVID-19. Each CDR3 is given with its conserved first and last residue. The D gene is left open where the match is weak. Not all rows give a size; the values are once, few, many and, for expanded clones, a class.

v_gene,j_gene,len,abundance,d_gene,CDR3nt,CDR3aa
TRBV9,TRBJ2-5,16,.,TRBD2,TGTGCCAGCAGCTCTCGGACTAGCGGGGCCCAAGAGACCCAGTACTTC,CASSSRTSGAQETQYF
TRBV7-2,TRBJ2-7,14,.,.,TGTGCCAGCAGCCCTTCGGCCGGAAGGAGCGAGCAGTACTTC,CASSPSAGRSEQYF
TRBV30,TRBJ1-3,14,few,.,TGTGCTCGGGGGGACAAAGAGAGGCGAAACACCATATATTTT,CARGDKERRNTIYF
TRBV19,TRBJ1-5,14,.,.,TGTGCCAGTAGTATAACAGGGTGGAACCAGCCCCAGCATTTT,CASSITGWNQPQHF
TRBV20-1,TRBJ2-1,15,.,TRBD2,TGCAGTGCTAGTGGGACTAGCGGGAGTTGGAATGAGCAGTTCTTC,CSASGTSGSWNEQFF
TRBV2,TRBJ1-5,13,few,.,TGTGCCAGCATGGGACAAAGCAATCAGCCCCAGCATTTT,CASMGQSNQPQHF
TRBV6-2/TRBV6-3,TRBJ2-2,16,.,TRBD1,TGTGCCAGCAATTACCCGACAGGGATTGGCACCGGGGAGCTGTTTTTT,CASNYPTGIGTGELFF
TRBV11-1,TRBJ2-7,16,few,TRBD2,TGTGCCAGCAGCCCCAGAGGTCGGACTAGCGGGCACGAGCAGTACTTC,CASSPRGRTSGHEQYF
TRBV9,TRBJ1-2,16,.,.,TGTGCCAGCAGCTTCCGAGGGGGGGACAATTTGTTAAGCTACACCTTC,CASSFRGGDNLLSYTF
TRBV11-2,TRBJ1-5,16,few,.,TGTGCCAGCAGCCTGGGTCCGACGGAGGGCGCGGGTCCCCAGCATTTT,CASSLGPTEGAGPQHF
TRBV7-8,TRBJ2-5,15,.,.,TGTGCCAGCAGCTTAGCGCGCGGGGCCCAAGAGACCCAGTACTTC,CASSLARGAQETQYF
TRBV6-2/TRBV6-3,TRBJ1-1,13,.,.,TGTGCCAGCAGTTACGGCGGGATACCTGAAGCTTTCTTT,CASSYGGIPEAFF
TRBV3-1/TRBV3-2,TRBJ2-4,15,few,.,TGTGCCAGCAGCCAAAGGACAGTTTCGGGAAACATTCAGTACTTC,CASSQRTVSGNIQYF
TRBV5-1,TRBJ1-1,12,.,.,TGCGCCAGCAGCATACCGGGCCCGGGGGCTTTCTTT,CASSIPGPGAFF
TRBV28,TRBJ1-6,15,.,TRBD1,TGTGCCAGCAGTCCCGGGACAGTTGACCGACCACCCCTCCACTTT,CASSPGTVDRPPLHF
TRBV19,TRBJ2-3,13,.,TRBD2,TGTGCCAGTAGGGGCGGGAGGGCAGATACGCAGTATTTT,CASRGGRADTQYF
TRBV6-5,TRBJ2-7,14,.,TRBD1,TGTGCCAGCTGCCCGTGGGACAGTTCCTACGAGCAGTACTTC,CASCPWDSSYEQYF
TRBV3-1/TRBV3-2,TRBJ2-7,13,.,TRBD2,TGTGCCAGCGCGCTTAGCGGGGGGTACGAGCAGTACTTC,CASALSGGYEQYF
TRBV27,TRBJ2-7,15,.,.,TGTGCCAGCAGTCCCCTCGGCAGGGGCGCGGGCGAGCAGTACTTC,CASSPLGRGAGEQYF
TRBV7-3,TRBJ1-5,13,.,TRBD1,TGTGCCAGCAGTCGGGACAGCTTGGCCCCCCAGCATTTT,CASSRDSLAPQHF
TRBV2,TRBJ2-2,15,once,TRBD2,TGTGCCAGCACTCCTCAAGGACTAGTTACCGGGGAGCTGTTTTTT,CASTPQGLVTGELFF
TRBV10-2,TRBJ1-2,13,few,.,TGCGCCAGCAGTAGTACAGGGAACTATGGCTACACCTTC,CASSSTGNYGYTF
TRBV24-1,TRBJ2-2,15,.,.,TGTGCCACCAGTGATTTGACAGGGAACACCGGGGAGCTGTTTTTT,CATSDLTGNTGELFF
TRBV6-2/TRBV6-3,TRBJ1-5,15,.,.,TGTGCCAGCAGTTACGGACAGTATAGCAATCAGCCCCAGCATTTT,CASSYGQYSNQPQHF
TRBV11-2,TRBJ2-7,15,.,.,TGTGCCAGCAGCTTTACGTATTACGGGTCCCACGAGCAGTACTTC,CASSFTYYGSHEQYF
TRBV30,TRBJ1-1,10,.,.,TGTGCCTGGAGTCGGGTTTCGGCTTTCTTT,CAWSRVSAFF
TRBV27,TRBJ1-2,14,.,.,TGTGCCAGCAGTTTAAGTGGGGGGAACTATGGCTACACCTTC,CASSLSGGNYGYTF
TRBV5-4,TRBJ1-1,13,.,.,TGTGCCAGCAGCTTTACAGGCTTCACTGAAGCTTTCTTT,CASSFTGFTEAFF
TRBV7-8,TRBJ2-7,15,.,TRBD1,TGTGCCAGCAGCCGAGGGACAGGGCCTACCTACGAGCAGTACTTC,CASSRGTGPTYEQYF
TRBV2,TRBJ1-1,14,.,.,TGTGCCAGCCTAAGGGGCCTAGCGGGGTCTGAAGCTTTCTTT,CASLRGLAGSEAFF
TRBV10-3,TRBJ1-2,16,.,.,TGTGCCATCAGTGAGTCGAATGTAGACAGGACAAGTGGCTACACCTTC,CAISESNVDRTSGYTF
TRBV16,TRBJ2-6,14,.,.,TGTGCCAGCAGCCAATCTACTGGGGCCAACGTCCTGACTTTC,CASSQSTGANVLTF
TRBV14,TRBJ1-2,14,.,.,TGTGCCAGCAGCCCTACCATCACGACAGGCGGCTACACCTTC,CASSPTITTGGYTF
TRBV7-8,TRBJ1-3,14,.,.,TGTGCCAGCAGCCCGCGGGAAATCGGAAACACCATATATTTT,CASSPREIGNTIYF
TRBV5-1,TRBJ2-2,14,.,.,TGCGCCAGCAGCTTGGCCGGGGAGACCGGGGAGCTGTTTTTT,CASSLAGETGELFF
TRBV28,TRBJ1-2,13,.,.,TGTGCCAGCAGTTTGTCAGGGAATAATGGCTACACCTTC,CASSLSGNNGYTF
TRBV7-3,TRBJ1-1,15,.,TRBD1,TGTGCCAGCAGCTTAATGGGACAGGTGGTCACTGAAGCTTTCTTT,CASSLMGQVVTEAFF
TRBV6-5,TRBJ2-1,15,.,TRBD2,TGTGCCAGCAGTTACGGTAGCGGGGGGAGCAATGAGCAGTTCTTC,CASSYGSGGSNEQFF
TRBV10-3,TRBJ2-5,12,.,TRBD2,TGTGCCGCCGGAGCGGGAGGAGAGACCCAGTACTTC,CAAGAGGETQYF
TRBV28,TRBJ1-1,12,.,.,TGTGCCAGCAGTCCATTGAACACTGAAGCTTTCTTT,CASSPLNTEAFF
TRBV5-1,TRBJ1-5,14,.,TRBD1,TGCGCCAGCAGACGGACAGGGCCGAATCAGCCCCAGCATTTT,CASRRTGPNQPQHF
TRBV5-1,TRBJ1-1,15,.,TRBD1,TGCGCCAGCAGTGAAGACAGGGGGAGAAGGGCTGAAGCTTTCTTT,CASSEDRGRRAEAFF
TRBV6-5,TRBJ1-4,12,.,.,TGTGCCAGCAGTTACAACCAGGGTGAACTGTTTTTT,CASSYNQGELFF
TRBV19,TRBJ1-2,15,.,TRBD1,TGTGCCAGTAGTCTCGGGACAGGGGGCAGCTATGGCTACACCTTC,CASSLGTGGSYGYTF
TRBV7-3,TRBJ1-6,14,.,.,TGTGCCAGCAGCTTGGGCAGTTATAATTCACCCCTCCACTTT,CASSLGSYNSPLHF
TRBV30,TRBJ2-4,14,few,.,TGTGCCTGGAGTTTTGGGGCCGCCAAAAACATTCAGTACTTC,CAWSFGAAKNIQYF
TRBV4-1,TRBJ2-7,15,.,.,TGCGCCAGCAGCCAAGATCAAAACAGAATATACGAGCAGTACTTC,CASSQDQNRIYEQYF
TRBV27,TRBJ1-6,14,.,.,TGTGCCAGCAGTTTAGGACAGTTCAATTCACCCCTCCACTTT,CASSLGQFNSPLHF
TRBV14,TRBJ2-7,13,.,TRBD1,TGTGCCAGCAGCCAGCGGGGCAGGGGGCGTCTGTACTTC,CASSQRGRGRLYF
TRBV11-2,TRBJ1-1,14,few,.,TGTGCCAGCAGCTTAGGGACACTCTACACCTCCGCTTTCTTT,CASSLGTLYTSAFF
TRBV4-1,TRBJ2-3,15,few,TRBD2,TGCGCCAGCAGGCGGACTAGCGGGAGCACAGATACGCAGTATTTT,CASRRTSGSTDTQYF
TRBV2,TRBJ2-7,15,.,TRBD1,TGTGCCAGCAGGCTGATATCAGACAGGGGGTACGAGCAGTACTTC,CASRLISDRGYEQYF